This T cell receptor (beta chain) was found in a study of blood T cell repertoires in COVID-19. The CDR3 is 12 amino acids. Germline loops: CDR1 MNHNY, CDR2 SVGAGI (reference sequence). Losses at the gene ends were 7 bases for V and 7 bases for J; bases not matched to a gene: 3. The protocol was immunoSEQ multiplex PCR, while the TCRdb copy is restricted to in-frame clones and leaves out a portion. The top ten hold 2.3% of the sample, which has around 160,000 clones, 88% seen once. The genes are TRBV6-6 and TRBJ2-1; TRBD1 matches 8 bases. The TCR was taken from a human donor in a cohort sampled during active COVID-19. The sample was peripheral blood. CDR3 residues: CASTRQGNEQFF. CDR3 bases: TGTGCCAGCACCAGACAGGGGAATGAGCAGTTCTTC.